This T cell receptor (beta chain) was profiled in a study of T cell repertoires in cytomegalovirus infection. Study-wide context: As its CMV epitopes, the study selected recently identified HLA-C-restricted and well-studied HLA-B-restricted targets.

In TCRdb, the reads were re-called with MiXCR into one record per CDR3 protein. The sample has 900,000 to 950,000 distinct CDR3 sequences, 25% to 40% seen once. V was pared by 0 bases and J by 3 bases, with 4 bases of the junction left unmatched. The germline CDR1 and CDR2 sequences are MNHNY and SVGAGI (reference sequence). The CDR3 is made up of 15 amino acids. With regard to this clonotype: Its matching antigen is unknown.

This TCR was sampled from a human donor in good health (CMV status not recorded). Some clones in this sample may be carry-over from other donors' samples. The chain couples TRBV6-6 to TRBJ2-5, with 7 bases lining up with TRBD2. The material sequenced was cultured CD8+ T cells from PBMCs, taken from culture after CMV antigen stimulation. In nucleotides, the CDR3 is TGTGCCAGCAGTTACTCGGGAGGGATGAAAGAGACCCAGTACTTC. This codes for CASSYSGGMKETQYF.